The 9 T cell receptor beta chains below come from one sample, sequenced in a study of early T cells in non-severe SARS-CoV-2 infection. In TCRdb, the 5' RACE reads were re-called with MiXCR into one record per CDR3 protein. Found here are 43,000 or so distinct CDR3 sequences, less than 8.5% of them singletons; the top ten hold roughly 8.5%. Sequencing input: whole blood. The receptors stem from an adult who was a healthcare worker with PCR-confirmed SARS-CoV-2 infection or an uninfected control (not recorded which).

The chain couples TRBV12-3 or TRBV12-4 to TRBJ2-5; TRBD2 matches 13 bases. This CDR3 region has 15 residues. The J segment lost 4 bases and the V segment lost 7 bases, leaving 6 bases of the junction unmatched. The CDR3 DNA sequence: TGTGCCAGCACCCCGGGACTAGCGGGAATAGAGACCCAGTACTTC. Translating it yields CASTPGLAGIETQYF.

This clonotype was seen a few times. Here the CDR3 DNA reads TGCAGTGCTAAAACAATAACAGGGGAGGTGAATGAGCAGTTCTTC. Protein product: CSAKTITGEVNEQFF. This chain links TRBV20-1 with TRBJ2-1, with a tentative D call TRBD1 (7 bases). V lost 4 bases, J lost 7 bases, and 20 bases lay in between. This CDR3 is 15 amino acids long. Germline CDR1 and CDR2: DFQATT and SNEGSKA (reference sequence).

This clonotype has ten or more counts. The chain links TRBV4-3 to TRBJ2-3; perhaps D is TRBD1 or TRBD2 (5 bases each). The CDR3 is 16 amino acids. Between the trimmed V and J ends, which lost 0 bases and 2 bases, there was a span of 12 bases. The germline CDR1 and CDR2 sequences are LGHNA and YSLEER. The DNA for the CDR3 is TGCGCCAGCAGCCAAGAGGGACGGGATAACACAGATACGCAGTATTTT. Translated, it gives CASSQEGRDNTDTQYF.

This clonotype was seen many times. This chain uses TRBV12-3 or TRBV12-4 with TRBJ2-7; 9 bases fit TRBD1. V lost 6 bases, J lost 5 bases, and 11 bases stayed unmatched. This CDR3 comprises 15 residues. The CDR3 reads CASSEGQGHRNEQYF. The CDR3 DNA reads TGTGCCAGCAGCGAGGGACAGGGTCATAGGAACGAGCAGTACTTC.

CDR3 protein: CSARYRGQGTDTQYF. CDR3 in DNA: TGCAGTGCTAGATACAGGGGGCAAGGCACAGATACGCAGTATTTT. The chain joins TRBV20-1 to TRBJ2-3; 9 nucleotides match TRBD1. The germline V gene encodes CDR1 DFQATT and CDR2 SNEGSKA (reference sequence). CDR3 length: 15 amino acids. V dropped 2 bases and J dropped 1; count of bases not matched to a gene: 4.

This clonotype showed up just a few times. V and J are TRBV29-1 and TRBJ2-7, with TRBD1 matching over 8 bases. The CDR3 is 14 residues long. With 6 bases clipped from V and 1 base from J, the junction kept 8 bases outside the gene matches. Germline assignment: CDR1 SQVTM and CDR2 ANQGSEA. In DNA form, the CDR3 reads TGCAGCGTCCTACGGACAGGGAGGTCCTACGAGCAGTACTTC. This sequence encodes CSVLRTGRSYEQYF.

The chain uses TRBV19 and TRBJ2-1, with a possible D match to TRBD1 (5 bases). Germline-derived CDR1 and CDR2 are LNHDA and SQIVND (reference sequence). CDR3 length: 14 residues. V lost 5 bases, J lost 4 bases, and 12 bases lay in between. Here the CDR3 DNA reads TGTGCCAGTAGTTCAGGGTTCGGGTACAATGAGCAGTTCTTC. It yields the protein CASSSGFGYNEQFF.

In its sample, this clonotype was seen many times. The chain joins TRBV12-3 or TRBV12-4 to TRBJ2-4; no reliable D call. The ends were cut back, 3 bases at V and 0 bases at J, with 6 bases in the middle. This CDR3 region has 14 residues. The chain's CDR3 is CASSFRQAKNIQYF. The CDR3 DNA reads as TGTGCCAGCAGTTTCCGCCAAGCCAAAAACATTCAGTACTTC.

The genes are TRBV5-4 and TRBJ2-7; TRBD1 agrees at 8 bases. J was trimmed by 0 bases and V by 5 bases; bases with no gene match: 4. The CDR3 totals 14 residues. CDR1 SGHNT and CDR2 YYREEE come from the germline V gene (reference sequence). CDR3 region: CASSRDRSSYEQYF. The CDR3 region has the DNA TGTGCCAGCAGTCGGGACAGGAGCTCCTACGAGCAGTACTTC.